This T cell receptor (beta chain) is drawn from a study of beta chain features in type 1 diabetes. Across the whole study: Summed over all samples, the examined sorted cells came to 90 million to 120 million.

This clone was seen a few times. Expressed TCRB transcripts were sequenced because the entire RNA isolate underwent reverse transcription. Some 3.3 million reads was the average for naive, central memory and regulatory T cell samples. Clones were sequenced by immunoSEQ multiplex PCR, and TCRdb holds only the in-frame ones, with some missing. This table has approximately 140,000 clones, 9% to 10% appearing once. Sequencing input: central memory CD4+ T cells from blood. This TCR came from a woman in her thirties or forties in good health.

CDR3 sequence: CASSQELGTGAGNTIYF. CDR3 bases: TGTGCCAGCAGCCAAGAGCTGGGGACAGGGGCTGGAAACACCATATATTTT. This chain joins TRBV4-2 and TRBJ1-3, with 10 bases matching TRBD1. The CDR3 loop spans 17 amino acids. CDR1 and CDR2 from the germline V gene are LGHNA and YNFKEQ. The V segment lost 0 bases and the J segment 2 bases; nucleotides outside the gene matches: 4.